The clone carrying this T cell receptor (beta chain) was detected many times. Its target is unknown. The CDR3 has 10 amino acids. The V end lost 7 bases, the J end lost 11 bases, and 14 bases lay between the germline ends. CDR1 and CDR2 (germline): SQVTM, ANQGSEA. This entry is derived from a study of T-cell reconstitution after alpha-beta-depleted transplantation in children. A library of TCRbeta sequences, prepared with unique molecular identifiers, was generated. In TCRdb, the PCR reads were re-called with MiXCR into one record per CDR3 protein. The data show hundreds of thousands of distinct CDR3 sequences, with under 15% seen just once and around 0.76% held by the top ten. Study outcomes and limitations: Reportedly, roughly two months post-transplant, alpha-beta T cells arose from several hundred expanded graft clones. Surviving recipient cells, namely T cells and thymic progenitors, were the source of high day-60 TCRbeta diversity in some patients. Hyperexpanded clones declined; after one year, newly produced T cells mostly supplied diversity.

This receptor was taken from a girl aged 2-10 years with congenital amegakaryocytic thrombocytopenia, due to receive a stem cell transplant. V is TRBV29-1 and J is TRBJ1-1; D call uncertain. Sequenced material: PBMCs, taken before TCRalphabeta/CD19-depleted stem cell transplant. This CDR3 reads CSAVNGIAFF. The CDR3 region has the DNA TGCAGCGCTGTAAACGGGATCGCTTTCTTT.